These 27 T cell receptor beta chains share one sample of origin, sequenced in a study of T cells in Graves' hyperthyroidism and ophthalmopathy. Amplification of TCR beta CDR3 regions used RNA as the template. Using the HTBI primer set, a first-round RT-PCR was run on the TCR CDR3. A single record per CDR3 protein comes from TCRdb applying MiXCR to the multiplex PCR reads. The data contain about 290,000 distinct CDR3 sequences, 16% of them singletons. Material for sequencing was blood. The receptors come from a man aged 30-40 years with Graves' hyperthyroidism.

This clonotype appeared a few times. The chain uses TRBV9 and TRBJ2-7; 8 nucleotides line up with TRBD2. This CDR3 contains 16 residues. Losses at the gene ends were 0 bases for V and 7 bases for J; bases not matched to a gene: 12. CDR1 SGDLS and CDR2 YYNGEE come from the germline V gene. CDR3 coding DNA: TGTGCCAGCAGCGTAGCGGGTAGCGGGGTCCTACGGGAGCAGTACTTC. Protein: CASSVAGSGVLREQYF.

The CDR3 sequence: CASSSNTGGSGNIQYF. CDR3 nucleotides: TGTGCCAGCAGCTCCAATACAGGGGGCTCAGGAAACATTCAGTACTTC. The rearrangement uses TRBV7-9 and TRBJ2-4; 9 bases are a match to TRBD1. This CDR3 is built from 16 residues. V lost 4 bases and J lost 6; bases outside the gene matches: 10. The germline CDR1 and CDR2 sequences are SEHNR and FQNEAQ (reference sequence). Full variable domain (missing parts from reference TRBV7-9 and TRBJ2-4): DTGVSQNPRHKITKRGQNVTFRCDPISEHNRLYWYRQTLGQGPEFLTYFQNEAQLEKSRLLSDRFSAERPKGSFSTLEIQRTEQGDSAMYLCASSSNTGGSGNIQYFGAGTRLSVL.

The rearrangement links TRBV6-2 or TRBV6-3 to TRBJ1-2; TRBD1 agrees at 8 bases. The CDR3 contains 13 residues. The V gene end was trimmed by 4 bases and the J gene end by 4 bases; junction bases not matched to a gene: 2. Per the germline V gene, CDR1 is MNHEY and CDR2 is SVGEGT. The CDR3 DNA is TGTGCCAGCAGTTGGGACAGGACCTATGGCTACACCTTC. This codes for CASSWDRTYGYTF.

This clonotype has at least ten counts. The chain recombines TRBV5-1 with TRBJ2-5; no firm D call. Germline CDR1 is SGHRS and CDR2 is YFSETQ. With 0 bases removed from V and 7 bases from J, the gap between germline ends came to 19 bases. This CDR3 region has 16 residues. CDR3: CASSLAHLPKVGTQYF. The CDR3 DNA is TGCGCCAGCAGCTTGGCCCATCTACCTAAGGTTGGGACCCAGTACTTC.

In this sample, this clonotype turned up many times. The chain uses TRBV27 and TRBJ1-6; possibly TRBD1 for D (6 bases). With 2 bases removed from V and 11 bases from J, the gap between germline ends came to 13 bases. CDR3 length: 14 residues. The V gene's germline CDR1 is MNHEY and CDR2 SMNVEV (reference sequence). The CDR3 reads CASSLIRGETPLHF. The CDR3, as DNA: TGTGCCAGCAGTTTAATCAGGGGTGAGACACCCCTCCACTTT.

The sample holds many counts of this clonotype. The chain has TRBV12-3 or TRBV12-4 and TRBJ2-7, with 7 bases fitting TRBD1. The CDR3 contains 14 residues. The junction had 10 bases not matched to a gene; V was cut back by 9 bases and J by 2 bases. The CDR3 bases are TGTGCCAGTCAAGAGGGACAGTTCCCCTACGAGCAGTACTTC. Translation gives CASQEGQFPYEQYF.

This clonotype was seen a handful of times. V usage is TRBV29-1 and J usage is TRBJ1-1; tentative D call: TRBD1 (5 bases). V lost 5 bases, J lost 2 bases, and 21 bases lay in between. CDR3 length: 16 amino acids. CDR1 SQVTM and CDR2 ANQGSEA come from the germline V gene. The CDR3 here is CSVRGPQWGTNTEAFF. CDR3 DNA: TGCAGCGTTCGGGGCCCTCAATGGGGGACTAACACTGAAGCTTTCTTT.

The sample holds many counts of this clonotype. V gene TRBV29-1 combines with J gene TRBJ2-3; 13 bases are shared with TRBD2. Germline CDR1 SQVTM, CDR2 ANQGSEA. This CDR3 has 15 residues. Losses at the gene ends were 4 bases for V and 2 bases for J; bases not matched to a gene: 3. The CDR3 sequence: CSVAGLAGFTDTQYF. The CDR3 nucleotides are TGCAGCGTTGCGGGACTAGCGGGGTTCACAGATACGCAGTATTTT.

This clonotype was detected ten times or more. This sequence joins TRBV11-2 and TRBJ2-7; the match to TRBD2 covers 14 bases. The CDR3 is 15 amino acids. Germline CDR1 and CDR2: SGHAT and FQNNGV. The V gene end was trimmed by 5 bases and the J gene end by 3 bases; junction bases not matched to a gene: 3. The CDR3 DNA is TGTGCCAGCAGCCCGGGACTAGCGGGAGTCTACGAGCAGTACTTC. Protein: CASSPGLAGVYEQYF.

This rearrangement joins TRBV10-1 to TRBJ2-1; the D gene is possibly TRBD2 (6 bases). Germline V gene lookup returns CDR1 WNHNN and CDR2 SYGVQD (reference sequence). With 2 bases removed from V and 4 bases from J, the gap between germline ends came to 9 bases. The length of the CDR3 is 14 residues. CDR3 sequence reads: CASSESGYYNEQFF. The DNA of the CDR3 is TGCGCCAGCAGTGAGAGCGGGTATTACAATGAGCAGTTCTTC.

V and J are TRBV20-1 and TRBJ2-3, with 9 bases aligning to TRBD2. Germline CDR1 DFQATT, CDR2 SNEGSKA (reference sequence). V dropped 0 bases and J dropped 2; count of bases not matched to a gene: 6. The CDR3 has 16 residues. CDR3 bases: TGCAGTGCTAGAGATCCTCAGCGGGGGGACACAGATACGCAGTATTTT. Its translation: CSARDPQRGDTDTQYF.

This clonotype has more than one count but fewer than ten. V gene TRBV7-9 combines with J gene TRBJ2-2, with unresolved D. The germline CDR1 and CDR2 sequences are SEHNR and FQNEAQ (reference sequence). The CDR3 contains 14 residues. V was pared by 0 bases and J by 3 bases, with 5 bases between. CDR3 protein: CASSLASDTGELFF. In DNA, the CDR3 is TGTGCCAGCAGCTTAGCGTCCGACACCGGGGAGCTGTTTTTT.

Remarks on this clonotype: A much larger clone lies a single base off, so this may be a read error. The chain couples TRBV3-1 to TRBJ1-5; D is unclear. V lost 0 bases to trimming and J lost 13 bases, with 10 bases between them. The CDR3 loop spans 12 amino acids. CDR1 is LGHDT, CDR2 YNNKEL, per germline (reference sequence). The CDR3, as DNA: TGTGCCAGCAGCCAAGAGGCAGGCCCGCAGCATTTT. This gives the protein CASSQEAGPQHF.

This clonotype was counted at least ten times. The chain carries TRBV12-3 or TRBV12-4 and TRBJ2-1; TRBD2 matches at 11 bases. V lost 6 bases and J lost 4; bases outside the gene matches: 5. There are 15 residues in the CDR3. CDR3 nucleotide sequence: TGTGCCAGCAGATACGGACTAGCGGGTTACAATGAGCAGTTCTTC. Translated, it gives CASRYGLAGYNEQFF.

This clonotype was recorded a few times. CDR3 sequence reads: CASSQTDRLCEQYF. CDR3 sequence (DNA): TGCGCCAGCAGTCAGACTGACAGGTTATGCGAGCAGTACTTC. V gene TRBV10-1 combines with J gene TRBJ2-7, with TRBD1 as a possible D gene (6 bases). The CDR3 contains 14 residues. Germline V gives CDR1 WNHNN, CDR2 SYGVQD (reference sequence). V shed 5 bases and J shed 6 bases, with 17 bases lying between them.

The chain employs TRBV29-1 and TRBJ1-3; D call uncertain. The CDR3 runs to 15 residues. Germline V gene lookup returns CDR1 SQVTM and CDR2 ANQGSEA. V shed 5 bases and J shed 0 bases, with 14 bases lying between them. The CDR3 DNA follows: TGCAGCGTTCCGGGCCCTCTGAACTCTGGAAACACCATATATTTT. Translated, it gives CSVPGPLNSGNTIYF.

The chain employs TRBV7-3 and TRBJ2-1; D gene ambiguous. The CDR3 spans 13 residues. CDR1 and CDR2 (germline): SGHTA, FQGTGA. V was clipped by 7 bases and J by 1 base, with 8 bases between them. This CDR3 is CASTVWSYNEQFF. The CDR3 nucleotides are TGTGCCAGCACGGTGTGGTCCTACAATGAGCAGTTCTTC.

The V call is TRBV7-8, the J call TRBJ1-5; 10 bases are shared with TRBD1. The V segment lost 5 bases and the J segment 3 bases; nucleotides outside the gene matches: 10. Germline CDR1 is SGHVS and CDR2 is FQNEAQ. The CDR3 is 17 residues long. CDR3 in amino acids: CASSPGWTGGYNQPQHF. The CDR3 region has the DNA TGTGCCAGCAGCCCCGGGTGGACAGGGGGATACAATCAGCCCCAGCATTTT. The complete variable domain, with remaining parts taken from reference TRBV7-8 and TRBJ1-5, reads GAGVSQSPRYKVAKRGQDVALRCDPISGHVSLFWYQQALGQGPEFLTYFQNEAQLDKSGLPSDRFFAERPEGSVSTLKIQRTQQEDSAVYLCASSPGWTGGYNQPQHFGDGTRLSIL.

The V call is TRBV11-2, the J call TRBJ1-5; maybe TRBD1 (5 bases). CDR1 is SGHAT and CDR2 is FQNNGV in the germline V gene. V lost 3 bases, J lost 9 bases, and 12 bases lay in between. This CDR3 is 13 amino acids long. The CDR3 nucleotides read TGTGCCAGCAGCTTTACAGGCCGGGGGCCCCAGCATTTT. It is translated as CASSFTGRGPQHF.

This clonotype was recorded a few times. The chain couples TRBV30 to TRBJ1-6, with D hard to call. The CDR3 sequence is 16 residues long. CDR1 GTSNPN and CDR2 SVGIG come from the germline V gene (reference sequence). The V gene lost 0 bases and the J gene lost 8 bases, with 17 bases spanning the gap. The CDR3 protein is CAWSVKATSSYSPLHF. CDR3 nucleotides: TGTGCCTGGAGTGTAAAAGCGACCTCCTCCTATTCACCCCTCCACTTT.

The V gene is TRBV5-4, the J gene TRBJ1-1; the match to TRBD1 covers 8 bases. Germline V gene lookup returns CDR1 SGHNT and CDR2 YYREEE (reference sequence). V was pared by 4 bases and J by 2 bases, with 4 bases of the junction left unmatched. This CDR3 region has 14 residues. The DNA for the CDR3 is TGTGCCAGCAGCACGGACAGGGACAACACTGAAGCTTTCTTT. Translated, it gives CASSTDRDNTEAFF.

Many counts were recorded for this clonotype. The CDR3 protein is CSAATPIYEQYF. CDR3 in DNA: TGCAGTGCCGCAACCCCGATTTACGAGCAGTACTTC. The chain carries TRBV20-1 and TRBJ2-7, with D unclear. The CDR3 loop spans 12 amino acids. Germline CDR1 is DFQATT and CDR2 is SNEGSKA (reference sequence). Trimming shortened V by 6 bases and J by 4 bases, and 13 bases separated the two germline ends.

This clonotype was counted ten times or more. The DNA is omitted, as the CDR3 cannot be located on it reliably, and the CDR3 follows TCRdb's listing. This chain joins TRBV6-1 and TRBJ2-1; the table's D call TRBD2 went unverified against the DNA. With termini counted, the CDR3 has 22 amino acids. The V gene's germline CDR1 is MNHNS and CDR2 SASEGT. The CDR3 protein is CASSRRRGPMSSSSGHNNEQFF.

This clonotype was seen only a few times. The chain recombines TRBV4-1 with TRBJ2-7, with 13 bases lining up with TRBD2. CDR1 and CDR2 from the germline V gene are MGHRA and YSYEKL. Trimming removed 0 bases from V and 3 bases from J; junction bases left unmatched: 14. The CDR3 sequence is 20 residues long. In DNA form, the CDR3 reads TGCGCCAGCAGCCAAGATACTCGGACTAGCGGGGGAGGGCCGCTCTACGAGCAGTACTTC. As protein: CASSQDTRTSGGGPLYEQYF.

As concerns this clonotype: A read error may account for a junction end that differs from germline. The rearrangement links TRBV5-1 to TRBJ1-5; D ambiguous. The CDR3 extends over 14 amino acids. Germline V gives CDR1 SGHRS, CDR2 YFSETQ. The CDR3 is CASGGQYTGQPQHF. CDR3 sequence (DNA): TGTGCCAGCGGCGGGCAGTACACGGGGCAGCCCCAGCATTTT.

The sample holds a few counts of this clonotype. The genes are TRBV29-1 and TRBJ1-2; a possible D gene is TRBD1 (6 bases). Deletions cut 6 bases from V and 8 bases from J, with 19 bases between. Germline-derived CDR1 and CDR2 are SQVTM and ANQGSEA. The CDR3 totals 13 residues. CDR3 DNA sequence: TGCAGCGTCGAGGGATCGGACAGAGTGGGCTACACCTTC. Translation gives CSVEGSDRVGYTF. Combining the CDR3 with reference TRBV29-1 and TRBJ1-2 gives the whole variable domain SAVISQKPSRDICQRGTSLTIQCQVDSQVTMMFWYRQQPGQSLTLIATANQGSEATYESGFVIDKFPISRPNLTFSTLTVSNMSPEDSSIYLCSVEGSDRVGYTFGSGTRLTVV.

This clonotype showed up many times. The V call is TRBV3-1, the J call TRBJ2-1; 7 positions match TRBD2. V lost 4 bases, J lost 7 bases, and 13 bases stayed unmatched. Germline CDR1 and CDR2: LGHDT and YNNKEL (reference sequence). This CDR3 region has 16 residues. CDR3 nucleotides: TGTGCCAGCAGCCGCAAGTTGCGGGAGCTGGTGAATGAGCAGTTCTTC. Residues: CASSRKLRELVNEQFF.